This T cell receptor beta chain was identified during a study of cytotoxic CD8 clonotypes in ibrutinib-treated CLL. Study-level results: Clonality went up at the time of ibrutinib response, stayed stable in sustained remission, and later dropped back toward its baseline level at progression. Clonotypes that were public were uncommon, and they contracted or stayed stable on treatment. Clonality (at baseline) was higher than in age-matched healthy donors and tracked circulating CD8+ T-cell counts.

The germline gives CDR1 SGDLS, CDR2 YYNGEE. The CDR3 extends over 15 amino acids. Trimming took 2 bases from V and 2 from J; bases not matched to a gene: 3. On this clone: Its target is unknown.

TCRdb keeps only in-frame clones here, not all; method: immunoSEQ multiplex PCR. Found here are about 140,000 clones, 70% to 85% of them singletons; the top ten hold approximately 28%. Sequenced material: PBMCs, taken after 12 months of ibrutinib treatment. The V gene is TRBV9, the J gene TRBJ1-2; 10 positions match TRBD1. The sequence came from a human donor with chronic lymphocytic leukemia. CDR3 sequence: CASSVPGQGNYGYTF. The CDR3 DNA is TGTGCCAGCAGCGTTCCGGGACAGGGGAACTATGGCTACACCTTC.